Each of the 7 T cell receptor beta chains below was sequenced from the same sample in a study of CD8+CD57+ T cells in acquired aplastic anemia. The template for TCR beta VDJ and CDR3 sequence profiling was genomic DNA. TCRdb called the reads again in MiXCR, with one record for every CDR3 protein. The sample records just over 400,000 distinct CDR3 sequences, 60% to 80% being singletons. The sample consisted of sorted CD4+, CD8+, or CD8+CD57+ T cells (not recorded which) from PBMCs. The receptors shown here come from a human donor in good health, serving as a control.

With respect to this clonotype: An end of the junction does not agree with germline; a read error may underlie this. The chain is built from TRBV2 and TRBJ2-7; no clear D gene. The germline CDR1 and CDR2 sequences are SNHLY and FYNNEI. CDR3 length equals 14 residues. CDR3 DNA: TGTGCCAGCAGCTCGAAACAAATAGGCCAAGAGTCACACTTC. Translation: CASSSKQIGQESHF.

Here the CDR3 DNA reads TGCGCCAGCAGCCGGGATATGGGCGGCCTTGGCTACACCTTC. Amino acid sequence: CASSRDMGGLGYTF. V usage is TRBV5-1 and J usage is TRBJ1-2; unclear D gene. The length of the CDR3 is 14 residues. The V gene lost 4 bases and the J gene lost 7 bases, with 17 bases spanning the gap. Germline lookup yields CDR1 SGHRS and CDR2 YFSETQ.

The chain carries TRBV5-5 and TRBJ1-3, with 7 bases aligning to TRBD1. This CDR3 has 18 residues. Trimming took 1 base from V and 0 from J; bases not matched to a gene: 10. Germline V gene sequence: CDR1 SGHKS, CDR2 YYEKEE (reference sequence). This CDR3 reads CASSLLPTGINSGNTIYF. The CDR3 DNA follows: TGTGCCAGCAGCTTGCTTCCGACAGGGATTAACTCTGGAAACACCATATATTTT.

This clonotype was recorded many times. This CDR3 is CAFQTGSATEAFF. CDR3 DNA: TGTGCCTTCCAGACAGGCTCTGCCACTGAAGCTTTCTTT. The chain is built from TRBV10-3 and TRBJ1-1, with a possible D match to TRBD1 (6 bases). The V end lost 11 bases, the J end lost 4 bases, and 17 bases lay between the germline ends. The CDR3 contains 13 residues. The germline CDR1 and CDR2 sequences are ENHRY and SYGVKD.

This clonotype was observed once. This chain links TRBV9 with TRBJ2-5; no reliable D call. V lost 4 bases and J 12 bases, leaving 16 bases between the germline ends. CDR1 and CDR2 (germline): SGDLS, YYNGEE. This CDR3 region has 12 residues. CDR3 protein: CASSLVEEPEYF. CDR3 DNA: TGTGCCAGCAGCTTAGTTGAAGAGCCCGAGTACTTC.

This clonotype came up many times. CDR3 sequence reads: CAIKTARNTEAFF. As DNA, the CDR3 is TGTGCCATCAAAACTGCAAGGAACACTGAAGCTTTCTTT. The rearrangement uses TRBV6-6 and TRBJ1-1; no clear D gene. This CDR3 is built from 13 residues. Germline V gives CDR1 MNHNY, CDR2 SVGAGI (reference sequence). Between the trimmed V and J ends, which lost 10 bases and 1 base, there was a span of 13 bases.

About this clonotype: A junction end diverges from the germline sequence, so it may reflect a read error. The chain combines TRBV7-3 with TRBJ2-5; either TRBD1 or TRBD2 may supply D (5 bases each). The germline V gene has CDR1 SGHTA and CDR2 FQGTGA. This CDR3 comprises 14 residues. CDR3 loop: CASSLRGDRETQYF. CDR3 DNA sequence: TGCGCCAGCAGCTTGAGGGGCGACCGAGAGACCCAGTACTTC. Full variable domain (rest looked up from reference TRBV7-3 and TRBJ2-5): GAGVSQTPSNKVTEKGKYVELRCDPISGHTALYWYRQSLGQGPEFLIYFQGTGAADDSGLPNDRFFAVRPEGSVSTLKIQRTERGDSAVYLCASSLRGDRETQYFGPGTRLLVL.